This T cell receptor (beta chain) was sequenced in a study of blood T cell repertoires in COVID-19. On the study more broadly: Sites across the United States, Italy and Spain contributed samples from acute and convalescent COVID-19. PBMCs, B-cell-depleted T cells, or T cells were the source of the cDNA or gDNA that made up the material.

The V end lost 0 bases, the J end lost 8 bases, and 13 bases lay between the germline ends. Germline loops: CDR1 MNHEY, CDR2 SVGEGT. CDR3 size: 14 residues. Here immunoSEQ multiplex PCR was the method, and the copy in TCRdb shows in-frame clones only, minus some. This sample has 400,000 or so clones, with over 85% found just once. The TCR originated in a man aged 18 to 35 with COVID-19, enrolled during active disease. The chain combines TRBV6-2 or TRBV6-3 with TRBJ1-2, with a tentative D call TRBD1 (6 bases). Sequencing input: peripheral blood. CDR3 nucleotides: TGTGCCAGCAGTTACTCCGGGGGGCGCGGAGGCTACACCTTC. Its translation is CASSYSGGRGGYTF.